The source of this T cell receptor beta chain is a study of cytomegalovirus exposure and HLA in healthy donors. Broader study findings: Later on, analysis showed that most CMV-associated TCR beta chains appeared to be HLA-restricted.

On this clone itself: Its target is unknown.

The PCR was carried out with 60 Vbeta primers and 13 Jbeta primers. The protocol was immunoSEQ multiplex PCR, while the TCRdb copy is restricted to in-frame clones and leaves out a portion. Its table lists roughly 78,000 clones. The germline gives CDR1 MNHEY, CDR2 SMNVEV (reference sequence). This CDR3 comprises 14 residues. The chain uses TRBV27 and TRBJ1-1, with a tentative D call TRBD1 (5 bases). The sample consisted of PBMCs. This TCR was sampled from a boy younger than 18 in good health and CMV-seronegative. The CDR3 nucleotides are TGTGTCACCGTCAACCCCGACAGACACACTGAAGCTTTCTTT. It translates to CVTVNPDRHTEAFF.